These 6 T cell receptor beta chains share one sample of origin, sequenced in a study of T cells in Graves' hyperthyroidism and ophthalmopathy (dated by TCRdb to about 2019). The method was multiplex PCR. The sequencer was an Illumina HiSeq 2000. Amplification of TCR beta CDR3 regions was carried out from RNA transcripts. For the first round of RT-PCR on the TCR CDR3, the HTBI primer set was used together with the Qiagen OneStep RT-PCR kit. TCRdb redid the processing of the public reads, applying fastp at Q25 and MiXCR, and retained in-frame beta chains. Rows matching on CDR3 protein sequence are summarized as one entry with the most common DNA and genes. The sample profile shows some 600,000 distinct CDR3 sequences; approximately 15% of them were found once. 5.5% to 7.5% of the sample goes to the ten largest clones. Sequenced: blood. These receptors all come from a woman in her 30s with Graves' hyperthyroidism that later progressed to Graves' ophthalmopathy.

This clonotype was observed at least ten times. The J gene is TRBJ2-1, the V gene TRBV28, with D maybe TRBD2 (6 bases). The V and J ends lost 7 bases and 6 bases respectively, with 13 bases between them. The CDR3 sequence is 13 residues long. Germline assignment: CDR1 MDHEN and CDR2 SYDVKM. CDR3 in DNA: TGTGCCAGCAACGTAGCGGCAGCCAATGAGCAGTTCTTC. Translation: CASNVAAANEQFF.

J is TRBJ2-1 and V is TRBV11-2; D is unresolved. The CDR3 is made up of 14 amino acids. V was trimmed by 3 bases and J by 9 bases, leaving 15 bases between them. From germline, CDR1 is SGHAT and CDR2 FQNNGV. The CDR3 protein is CASSFSRSWREQFF. The CDR3 nucleotides are TGTGCCAGCAGCTTCTCTCGTTCGTGGCGTGAGCAGTTCTTC.

This clonotype was seen many times. The V and J genes are TRBV6-1 and TRBJ1-5; no firm D call. The CDR3 runs to 13 residues. Germline values: CDR1 MNHNS, CDR2 SASEGT. The V and J ends lost 7 bases and 7 bases respectively, with 14 bases between them. The CDR3 protein is CASTYYGGQPQHF. The CDR3, as DNA: TGTGCCAGCACCTACTACGGCGGGCAGCCCCAGCATTTT.

In this sample, this clonotype turned up a few times. This clone may be a read error of a much larger clone one base away. This sequence joins TRBV9 and TRBJ1-1, with D hard to call. CDR3 length: 15 amino acids. Germline-derived CDR1 and CDR2 are SGDLS and YYNGEE. Trimming took 4 bases from V and 1 from J, leaving 14 bases between them. Here the CDR3 reads CASSSSTKANTEAFF. The CDR3 DNA follows: TGTGCCAGCAGCTCATCAACCAAGGCGAACACTGAAGCTTTCTTT.

The table lists this clonotype with many counts. The chain links TRBV7-2 to TRBJ2-1; TRBD2 matches 10 bases. The CDR3 spans 16 residues. Trimming at V came to 5 bases and at J to 7 bases, leaving 11 bases not matched to a gene. Germline V CDR1 and CDR2: SGHTA, FQGNSA. The CDR3 region is CASSKTSGYLLNEQFF. In nucleotides, the CDR3 is TGTGCCAGCAGCAAGACTAGCGGGTACCTCTTAAATGAGCAGTTCTTC.

This clonotype was seen more than once but under ten times. V gene TRBV20-1 combines with J gene TRBJ2-2; 12 bases match TRBD2. The CDR3 loop spans 17 amino acids. Trimming took 0 bases from V and 4 from J; bases not matched to a gene: 6. CDR1 and CDR2 from the germline V gene are DFQATT and SNEGSKA (reference sequence). The CDR3 spells CSARDRRGLAGTGELFF. The CDR3 coding sequence is TGCAGTGCTAGAGATCGGCGGGGACTAGCGGGCACCGGGGAGCTGTTTTTT.